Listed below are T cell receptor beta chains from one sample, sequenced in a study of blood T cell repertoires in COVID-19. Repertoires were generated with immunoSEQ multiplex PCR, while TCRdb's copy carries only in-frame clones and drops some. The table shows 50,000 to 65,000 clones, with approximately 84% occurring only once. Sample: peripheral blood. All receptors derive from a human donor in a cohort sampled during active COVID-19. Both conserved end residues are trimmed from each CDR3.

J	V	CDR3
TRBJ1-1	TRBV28	ASSLGRQGGTEAF
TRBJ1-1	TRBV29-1	SVVSRGNTEAF
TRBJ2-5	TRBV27	ASSPRRKETQY
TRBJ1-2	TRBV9	ASSADSQDVYGYT
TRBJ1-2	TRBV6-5	ASSKNREHYGYT
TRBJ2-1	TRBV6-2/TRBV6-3	ASSYSTRQQF
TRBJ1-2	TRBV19	ASSITGDYGYT
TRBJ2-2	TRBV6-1	ASSEATSGSRELF
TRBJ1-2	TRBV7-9	ASSPGGWGYT
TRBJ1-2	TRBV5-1	ASSLDRVRYGYT
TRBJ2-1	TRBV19	ASGQGYNEQF
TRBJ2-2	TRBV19	ASSTADTGELF
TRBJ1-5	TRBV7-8	ASSLASTANQPQH
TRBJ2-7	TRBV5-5	ASSLHPVAGERGEQY
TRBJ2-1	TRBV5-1	ASSRKGGASYNEQF
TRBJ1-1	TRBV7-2	ASSLDRDREAF
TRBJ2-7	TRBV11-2	ASSLAGDGRTHEQY
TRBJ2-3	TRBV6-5	ASSYGTSRDTQY
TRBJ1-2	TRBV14	ASSQEPRTGGYGYT
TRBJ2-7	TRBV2	ASSGTGGANEQY
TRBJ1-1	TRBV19	ASSISRGRGTEAF
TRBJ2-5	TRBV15	ATSRAREETQY
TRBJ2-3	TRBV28	ASSLWRAPPRY
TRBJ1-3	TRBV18	ASSPPASSGNTIY
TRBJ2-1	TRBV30	AWSVPRGGYSSHEQF
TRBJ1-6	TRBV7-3	ASSTTGNSPLH